The sequence of this T cell receptor (beta chain) was determined in a study of T cells in women clearing cervical HPV infection. Comment on this clone: At one boundary the junction diverges from the germline segment, which might be a read error. The read finishes 3 residues shy of the CDR3 end, and the germline J gene is used to complete it.

The method was immunoSEQ multiplex PCR; TCRdb's version includes in-frame clones alone and lacks a portion of them. The specimen's table records 18,000 or so clones. CDR1 LGHNA and CDR2 YNFKEQ come from the germline V gene. The CDR3 has 16 amino acids. The sample consisted of blood buffy coat. The chain joins TRBV4-2 to TRBJ2-7; 10 bases align to TRBD2. This TCR came from a woman aged 18-69 years with a cervical HPV16 infection that either progressed to CIN3+ or cleared (not recorded which). CDR3 region: CASSHTLAGVFYEQYF. The DNA read from the CDR3 is TGCGCCAGCAGCCACACCCTAGCGGGAGTATTCTACGAG.